These 31 T cell receptor beta chains originate from one sample sequenced in a study of brain T cells in children with intractable seizures. The assay was immunoSEQ multiplex PCR, and TCRdb's table has in-frame clones only and misses some. The sample includes about 64,000 clones, 90% to 97% of them seen just once. Here the sequenced sample was peripheral blood, taken at surgery. The receptors stem from a boy under three years old with focal cortical dysplasia and intractable seizures.

This rearrangement joins TRBV19 to TRBJ1-5, with D unclear. Trimming took 1 base from V and 1 from J, leaving 11 bases between them. Germline assignment: CDR1 LNHDA and CDR2 SQIVND (reference sequence). This CDR3 has 16 amino acids. CDR3 nucleotides: TGTGCCAGTAGTATAGTTTCGGGTAGAAGCAATCAGCCCCAGCATTTT. Protein: CASSIVSGRSNQPQHF.

This sequence joins TRBV11-2 and TRBJ2-7; perhaps D is TRBD1 or TRBD2 (5 bases each). The germline V gene encodes CDR1 SGHAT and CDR2 FQNNGV. The CDR3 length is 13 residues. Deletions cut 5 bases from V and 0 bases from J, with 8 bases between. CDR3 amino acids: CASSRGNSYEQYF. In DNA form, the CDR3 reads TGTGCCAGCAGCCGGGGCAACTCCTACGAGCAGTACTTC.

The CDR3 nucleotides read TGTGCCAGCAGGGGGGGACAGGTCATCACCGGGGAGCTGTTTTTT. It specifies CASRGGQVITGELFF. The V call is TRBV6-5, the J call TRBJ2-2; 8 bases line up with TRBD1. Trimming at V came to 6 bases and at J to 4 bases, leaving 7 bases not matched to a gene. Per germline, CDR1 MNHEY and CDR2 SVGAGI. This CDR3 has 15 residues.

This chain uses TRBV27 with TRBJ1-1; D is unresolved. Germline V gene lookup returns CDR1 MNHEY and CDR2 SMNVEV (reference sequence). The CDR3 consists of 11 residues. V was shortened by 8 bases and J by 5 bases, with 9 bases between the two germline ends. The chain's CDR3 is CASRTSTEAFF. CDR3 nucleotide sequence: TGTGCCAGCCGAACCTCGACTGAAGCTTTCTTT.

The gene calls are TRBV6-2 or TRBV6-3 and TRBJ2-3, with D perhaps matching TRBD2 (6 bases). Germline CDR1 is MNHEY and CDR2 is SVGEGT. The CDR3 has 21 residues. V was cut by 2 bases and J by 2 bases, with 29 bases left in between. The CDR3: CASSYPTVADYRLTVTDTQYF. DNA for the CDR3: TGTGCCAGCAGTTACCCCACCGTAGCGGACTACCGCTTGACTGTCACAGATACGCAGTATTTT.

J is TRBJ2-7 and V is TRBV3-1 (or the pseudogene TRBV3-2), with D perhaps matching TRBD1 (6 bases). Germline-derived CDR1 and CDR2 are LGHDT and YNNKEL (reference sequence). The CDR3 covers 20 residues. Trimming removed 2 bases at V and 0 bases at J, with 26 bases between. CDR3 in DNA: TGTGCCAGCAGCCAACCAATACAGGGCTTCGGAGCGGAACCCTCCTACGAGCAGTACTTC. Protein product: CASSQPIQGFGAEPSYEQYF.

This chain links TRBV18 with TRBJ1-2, with no clear D. CDR3 length: 16 amino acids. V lost 0 bases and J lost 4, with 15 bases in between. Germline lookup yields CDR1 KGHSH and CDR2 LQKENI. CDR3 coding DNA: TGTGCCAGCTCACCACCGGGAACCTACCGGGGCTATGGCTACACCTTC. This sequence encodes CASSPPGTYRGYGYTF. Full variable domain (missing parts from reference TRBV18 and TRBJ1-2): NAGVMQNPRHLVRRRGQEARLRCSPMKGHSHVYWYRQLPEEGLKFMVYLQKENIIDESGMPKERFSAEFPKEGPSILRIQQVVRGDSAAYFCASSPPGTYRGYGYTFGSGTRLTVV.

This chain links TRBV6-1 with TRBJ1-1, with D tentatively TRBD1 (6 bases). Between the trimmed V and J ends, which lost 3 bases and 2 bases, there was a span of 13 bases. Germline V gene sequence: CDR1 MNHNS, CDR2 SASEGT. The CDR3 has 15 residues. CDR3 coding DNA: TGTGCCAGCAGTGATTTGAACAGGGAAAACACTGAAGCTTTCTTT. Amino acids: CASSDLNRENTEAFF.

The chain is built from TRBV5-4 and TRBJ1-3; D call uncertain. The V and J ends lost 0 bases and 2 bases respectively, with 15 bases between them. This CDR3 comprises 17 residues. Germline V gene sequence: CDR1 SGHNT, CDR2 YYREEE (reference sequence). The CDR3 loop reads CASSLDSGTLPGNTIYF. CDR3 nucleotide sequence: TGTGCCAGCAGCTTGGATTCAGGTACCCTTCCTGGAAACACCATATATTTT.

This clone was observed once. The chain carries TRBV5-4 and TRBJ1-2, with TRBD1 matching over 12 bases. Looked up from germline, CDR1 is SGHNT and CDR2 is YYREEE (reference sequence). The CDR3 contains 16 residues. V lost 0 bases and J lost 3; bases outside the gene matches: 3. CDR3 nucleotide sequence: TGTGCCAGCAGCTTGGGGGGACAGGGGGCAGACTATGGCTACACCTTC. Its translation is CASSLGGQGADYGYTF.

The chain has TRBV3-1 (or the pseudogene TRBV3-2) and TRBJ2-2; the D call may be TRBD1 or TRBD2 (5 bases each). The V gene lost 2 bases and the J gene lost 2 bases, with 12 bases spanning the gap. In germline, CDR1 is LGHDT, CDR2 YNNKEL (reference sequence). The CDR3 sequence is 16 residues long. This CDR3 is CASSQLGRDNTGELFF. The CDR3, as DNA: TGTGCCAGCAGCCAATTGGGACGGGACAACACCGGGGAGCTGTTTTTT.

The chain combines TRBV5-1 with TRBJ1-6; D is unresolved. The CDR3 is made up of 13 amino acids. Germline assignment: CDR1 SGHRS and CDR2 YFSETQ. The V end was cut by 7 bases, the J end by 0 bases, with 5 bases between. CDR3 sequence reads: CASPSSYNSPLHF. Here the CDR3 DNA reads TGCGCCAGCCCCAGCTCCTATAATTCACCCCTCCACTTT.

This sequence joins TRBV5-1 and TRBJ2-7; 7 nucleotides agree with TRBD2. Germline V gives CDR1 SGHRS, CDR2 YFSETQ. V shed 0 bases, J shed 2 bases, and the junction held 5 bases outside the gene matches. The CDR3 covers 15 residues. This CDR3 is CASSLVQRGPYEQYF. The CDR3 bases are TGCGCCAGCAGCTTGGTCCAGCGGGGTCCCTACGAGCAGTACTTC.

This clone has only one observation. The chain uses TRBV19 and TRBJ2-6; no definite D call. Germline assignment: CDR1 LNHDA and CDR2 SQIVND (reference sequence). V was cut by 6 bases and J by 0 bases, with 12 bases left in between. The CDR3 is 16 residues long. In nucleotides, the CDR3 is TGTGCCAGTAGCCCGGTGACCTTCTCTGGGGCCAACGTCCTGACTTTC. As protein: CASSPVTFSGANVLTF. Full variable domain (outside the CDR3, taken from reference TRBV19 and TRBJ2-6): DGGITQSPKYLFRKEGQNVTLSCEQNLNHDAMYWYRQDPGQGLRLIYYSQIVNDFQKGDIAEGYSVSREKKESFPLTVTSAQKNPTAFYLCASSPVTFSGANVLTFGAGSRLTVL.

V usage is TRBV6-5 and J usage is TRBJ2-3; 8 bases line up with TRBD1. Germline lookup yields CDR1 MNHEY and CDR2 SVGAGI. The CDR3 is 13 amino acids. With 11 bases clipped from V and 0 bases from J, the junction kept 4 bases outside the gene matches. The CDR3 loop is CAATGDSTDTQYF. As DNA, the CDR3 is TGTGCCGCGACAGGGGATAGCACAGATACGCAGTATTTT.

V gene TRBV23-1 combines with J gene TRBJ1-6; no clear D gene. TRBV23-1 is recorded as an ORF, its role being uncertain. The CDR3 is made up of 16 amino acids. The V end lost 4 bases, the J end lost 4 bases, and 14 bases lay between the germline ends. The CDR3 DNA reads as TGCGCCAGCAGTCCCGGGAGGGAGCCTTATAATTCACCCCTCCACTTT. This gives the protein CASSPGREPYNSPLHF.

The chain links TRBV3-1 (or the pseudogene TRBV3-2) to TRBJ1-1, with D possibly TRBD1 on 6 matching bases. The germline CDR1 and CDR2 sequences are LGHDT and YNNKEL (reference sequence). The CDR3 runs to 16 residues. Deletions cut 1 base from V and 4 bases from J, with 16 bases between. The CDR3, as DNA: TGTGCCAGCAGCCAAGGATGGGGGGCCCAGGGCACTGAAGCTTTCTTT. This encodes CASSQGWGAQGTEAFF.

The rearrangement uses TRBV7-8 and TRBJ2-1; 10 bases map to TRBD2. Germline V gene lookup returns CDR1 SGHVS and CDR2 FQNEAQ. J lost 6 bases, V lost 4 bases, and 6 bases had no gene match. The CDR3 is 15 residues long. The CDR3 here is CASSSGLAWVNEQFF. As DNA, the CDR3 is TGTGCCAGCAGCTCGGGACTAGCGTGGGTCAATGAGCAGTTCTTC.

CDR3 DNA: TGTGCCAGCGTAACTAACCCGGCAACTAACTATGGCTACACCTTC. Translating it yields CASVTNPATNYGYTF. The chain recombines TRBV5-4 with TRBJ1-2; D not resolved. Trimming removed 7 bases from V and 0 bases from J, with 16 bases in between. The length of the CDR3 is 15 residues. Germline values: CDR1 SGHNT, CDR2 YYREEE (reference sequence).

CDR3 loop: CASSLYPGGGSKTQYF. Written as DNA, the CDR3 is TGTGCCAGCAGTTTATACCCCGGAGGGGGAAGTAAGACCCAGTACTTC. The chain uses TRBV27 and TRBJ2-5; D tentatively reads TRBD1 or TRBD2 (6 bases each). Germline V gene data show CDR1 as MNHEY and CDR2 as SMNVEV (reference sequence). V shed 1 base and J shed 6 bases, with 18 bases lying between them. CDR3 length: 16 amino acids.

The chain has TRBV19 and TRBJ1-5; 7 nucleotides match TRBD1. CDR1 and CDR2 from the germline V gene are LNHDA and SQIVND (reference sequence). The junction had 12 bases not matched to a gene; V was cut back by 4 bases and J by 3 bases. The CDR3 covers 17 residues. For the CDR3, the DNA is TGTGCCAGTAGTAGAGGGCGACAGGGAATATCCAATCAGCCCCAGCATTTT. Protein sequence: CASSRGRQGISNQPQHF.

This chain joins TRBV3-1 (or the pseudogene TRBV3-2) and TRBJ2-3; tentatively, D is TRBD2 (6 bases). The germline V gene has CDR1 LGHDT and CDR2 YNNKEL (reference sequence). This CDR3 has 16 amino acids. Trimming cost V 0 bases and J 8 bases, with 18 bases left between them. The CDR3 nucleotides read TGTGCCAGCAGCCAAGAAACGGCGGCGGGGAGTGGTACGCAGTATTTT. The encoded protein is CASSQETAAGSGTQYF.

This chain joins TRBV4-1 and TRBJ1-3; D gene uncertain. This CDR3 region has 15 residues. Germline lookup yields CDR1 MGHRA and CDR2 YSYEKL. Trimming removed 0 bases from V and 4 bases from J, with 10 bases in between. CDR3 residues: CASSQEGRAGNTIYF. The CDR3 bases are TGCGCCAGCAGCCAAGAGGGTAGGGCAGGAAACACCATATATTTT.

This clone was picked up one time. V is TRBV3-1 (or the pseudogene TRBV3-2) and J is TRBJ2-1, with TRBD2 identical over 10 bases. Germline trimming cut 0 bases from V and 0 bases from J; bases unmatched to any gene: 8. Germline V gene data show CDR1 as LGHDT and CDR2 as YNNKEL (reference sequence). This CDR3 has 19 residues. As DNA, the CDR3 is TGTGCCAGCAGCCAAGAATCTAGCGGGAGTTTTCCCTCCTACAATGAGCAGTTCTTC. Translating gives CASSQESSGSFPSYNEQFF.

The chain is built from TRBV5-8 and TRBJ2-3; no definite D call. Trimming took off 1 base at V and 2 bases at J, with 5 bases between the two ends. In germline, CDR1 is SGHTS, CDR2 YDEGEE. The CDR3 sequence is 13 residues long. The CDR3 sequence is CASSLRPTDTQYF. The CDR3 DNA reads TGTGCCAGCAGCTTGAGGCCCACAGATACGCAGTATTTT.

The chain recombines TRBV24-1 with TRBJ2-5, with D maybe TRBD1 (7 bases). The CDR3 length is 16 residues. Germline CDR1 KGHDR, CDR2 SFDVKD. V was pared by 3 bases and J by 5 bases, with 18 bases between. The chain's CDR3 is CATSDTDRAGGETQYF. Written as DNA, the CDR3 is TGTGCCACCAGTGATACAGACAGGGCCGGAGGGGAGACCCAGTACTTC.

This clone was seen a single time. V is TRBV2 and J is TRBJ2-7, with 14 bases aligning to TRBD2. The trim removed 3 bases at V and 3 bases at J, leaving 1 base unmatched. This CDR3 has 15 residues. Germline V gene data show CDR1 as SNHLY and CDR2 as FYNNEI. CDR3 region: CASSEGLAGVYEQYF. The CDR3 coding sequence is TGTGCCAGCAGTGAGGGACTAGCGGGAGTCTACGAGCAGTACTTC.

This chain uses TRBV6-5 with TRBJ2-6, with D perhaps assigned TRBD1 or TRBD2 (5 bases each). V lost 7 bases to trimming and J lost 4 bases, with 14 bases between them. Germline CDR1 and CDR2: MNHEY and SVGAGI. The CDR3 consists of 15 residues. This CDR3 reads CASTLSGTGANVLTF. DNA of the CDR3: TGTGCCAGCACTCTCTCAGGGACCGGGGCCAACGTCCTGACTTTC.

This chain joins TRBV19 and TRBJ1-1; 8 positions match TRBD1. The germline CDR1 and CDR2 sequences are LNHDA and SQIVND (reference sequence). After removal of 0 bases from V and 4 bases from J, the junction contained 1 base not matched to a gene. The CDR3 spans 14 residues. DNA of the CDR3: TGTGCCAGTAGTATAGACGGGACAGGCACTGAAGCTTTCTTT. Its protein product is CASSIDGTGTEAFF.

The V gene is TRBV5-1, the J gene TRBJ2-5; TRBD1 might be the D (5 bases). The CDR3 extends over 16 amino acids. V was clipped by 0 bases and J by 4 bases, with 16 bases between them. CDR1 SGHRS and CDR2 YFSETQ come from the germline V gene. The CDR3 sequence: CASSLANTWGRETQYF. In nucleotides, the CDR3 is TGCGCCAGCAGCTTGGCCAATACCTGGGGCCGAGAGACCCAGTACTTC. Together with reference TRBV5-1 and TRBJ2-5, the CDR3 gives the full variable domain: KAGVTQTPRYLIKTRGQQVTLSCSPISGHRSVSWYQQTPGQGLQFLFEYFSETQRNKGNFPGRFSGRQFSNSRSEMNVSTLELGDSALYLCASSLANTWGRETQYFGPGTRLLVL.

The chain carries TRBV3-1 (or the pseudogene TRBV3-2) and TRBJ2-7; D possibly matches TRBD1 or TRBD2 (5 bases each). There are 16 residues in the CDR3. V shed 1 base and J shed 2 bases, with 15 bases lying between them. CDR1 and CDR2 (germline): LGHDT, YNNKEL (reference sequence). The CDR3 loop reads CASSQVFAGSPYEQYF. The CDR3 nucleotides read TGTGCCAGCAGCCAAGTGTTCGCAGGGAGTCCCTACGAGCAGTACTTC.